This T cell receptor beta chain was identified during a study of T cell clonotyping in hematopoietic cell transplantation. Overall study: Recipient samples before transplant were obtained post-cytoreduction. General study points: Without cell sorting, CD4 versus CD8 contributions remain unresolved. Recipient TCR diversity dropped after transplant; expanded clonotypes rose from day 30 to 180.

V lost 2 bases and J lost 2; bases outside the gene matches: 3. Germline V gene lookup returns CDR1 MGHRA and CDR2 YSYEKL. This CDR3 has 16 residues. Regarding time point: recipient sample about 28 days before transplant, after cytoreduction. Recipient blood drawn about 28 days pretransplant and days 30, 100, 180 after. This table comes from immunoSEQ multiplex PCR, and its TCRdb copy is limited to in-frame clones, with some not included. The data show about 29,000 clones, with about 74% seen just once and around 7% held by the top ten. About this clone: The antigen remains unidentified.

This specimen was peripheral blood mononuclear cells, taken before stem cell transplant. The gene calls are TRBV4-1 and TRBJ2-2; 9 nucleotides agree with TRBD1. This TCR came from a woman aged 25 to 39 with chronic myeloid leukemia. Some clones in this sample may be carry-over from other donors' samples. The CDR3 is CASSQRDRVNTGELFF. Written as DNA, the CDR3 is TGCGCCAGCAGCCAACGGGACAGGGTCAACACCGGGGAGCTGTTTTTT.